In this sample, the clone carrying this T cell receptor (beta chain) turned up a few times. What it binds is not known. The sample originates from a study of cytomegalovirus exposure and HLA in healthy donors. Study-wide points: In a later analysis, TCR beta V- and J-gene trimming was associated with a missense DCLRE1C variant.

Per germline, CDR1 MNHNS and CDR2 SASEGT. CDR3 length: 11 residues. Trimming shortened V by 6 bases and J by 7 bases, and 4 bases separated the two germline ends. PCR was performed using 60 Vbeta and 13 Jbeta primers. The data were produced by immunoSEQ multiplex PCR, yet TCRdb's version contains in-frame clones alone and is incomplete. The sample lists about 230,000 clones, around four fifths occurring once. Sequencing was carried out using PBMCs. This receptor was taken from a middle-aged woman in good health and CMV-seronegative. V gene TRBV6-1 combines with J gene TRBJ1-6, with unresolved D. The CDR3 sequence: CASRRNSPLHF. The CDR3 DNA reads TGTGCCAGCAGGCGCAATTCACCCCTCCACTTT.